A single sample is the source of the 6 T cell receptor beta chains below, sequenced in a study of vaccination effects on CD4 cells after COVID-19. Measured with immunoSEQ multiplex PCR; TCRdb has only the in-frame clones, and not every one. The table records 65,000 to 90,000 clones, about four fifths of them present only once. These receptors are not linked to any known antigen. Expansion with viral peptide pools was applied to antigen-specific CD4+ T cells by the ViraFEST assay prior to sequencing. Culturing for about 9 days preceded CD4+ T cell isolation. Each vaccine recipient was nucleocapsid antibody negative and had no prior SARS-CoV-2 infection. The sample was CD4+ T cells from PBMCs cultured with HCoV-NL63 spike peptides, taken before COVID-19 vaccination. The receptors come from a human donor who received a COVID-19 vaccine.

V and J are TRBV6-2 or TRBV6-3 and TRBJ2-3; possible D gene TRBD2, 6 bases. The germline V gene has CDR1 MNHEY and CDR2 SVGEGT. This CDR3 contains 15 residues. Trimming stripped 5 bases from V and 0 bases from J, with 12 bases between. Here the CDR3 reads CASSRAGYSTDTQYF. Here the CDR3 DNA reads TGTGCCAGCAGTCGGGCGGGGTATAGCACAGATACGCAGTATTTT.

The chain has TRBV24-1 and TRBJ1-6; tentatively, D is TRBD1 (6 bases). V was pared by 4 bases and J by 6 bases, with 15 bases between. CDR3 length: 16 amino acids. Germline CDR1 is KGHDR and CDR2 is SFDVKD. CDR3 DNA: TGTGCCACCAGTGACCCCCGGGACACGGGTAATTCACCCCTCCACTTT. This translates into CATSDPRDTGNSPLHF.

The chain uses TRBV15 and TRBJ1-1; D uncertain. The CDR3 is 15 amino acids. V gave up 4 bases and J gave up 0 bases, with 12 bases separating them. Per germline, CDR1 LNHNV and CDR2 YYDKDF (reference sequence). The DNA for the CDR3 is TGTGCCACCAGCACTCCGATGCGGGTGAACACTGAAGCTTTCTTT. Protein sequence: CATSTPMRVNTEAFF.

The rearrangement uses TRBV24-1 and TRBJ2-3; tentative D call: TRBD2 (6 bases). V lost 7 bases and J lost 7, with 23 bases in between. There are 16 residues in the CDR3. Germline V gives CDR1 KGHDR, CDR2 SFDVKD. The CDR3 sequence: CATSGFSTTSSHTQYF. Here the CDR3 DNA reads TGTGCCACCAGCGGATTCTCAACGACTAGTTCACATACGCAGTATTTT.

The gene calls are TRBV7-8 and TRBJ1-4; the match to TRBD1 covers 10 bases. V lost 5 bases to trimming and J lost 7 bases; unmatched junction nucleotides: 7. The CDR3 consists of 15 residues. Germline CDR1 SGHVS, CDR2 FQNEAQ. The DNA for the CDR3 is TGTGCCAGCAGCGGGGCCGGGACAGGGGTTGAAAAACTGTTTTTT. Translation gives CASSGAGTGVEKLFF.

This clone was observed a handful of times. The V call is TRBV30, the J call TRBJ1-3, with TRBD1 as a possible D gene (5 bases). The V gene's germline CDR1 is GTSNPN and CDR2 SVGIG (reference sequence). V was pared by 7 bases and J by 4 bases, with 11 bases between. The CDR3 sequence is 12 residues long. The CDR3 spells CAYSRVGNTIYF. The CDR3 nucleotides are TGTGCCTACTCCAGGGTAGGAAACACCATATATTTT. Supplemented by reference TRBV30 and TRBJ1-3, the full variable domain reads SQTIHQWPATLVQPVGSPLSLECTVEGTSNPNLYWYRQAAGRGLQLLFYSVGIGQISSEVPQNLSASRPQDRQFILSSKKLLLSDSGFYLCAYSRVGNTIYFGEGSWLTVV.